These 25 T cell receptor beta chains were all obtained from the same sample, sequenced in a study. MiXCR was run by TCRdb on the RT-PCR reads, yielding one entry per CDR3 protein. This table has around 700,000 distinct CDR3 sequences, 13% to 15% appearing once. Sequencing used memory CD4+ T cells from blood. Receptors were obtained from a female donor in good health, serving as a healthy control.

Points on this clonotype: A much larger clone lies one base from this, so it may be a read error. V is TRBV29-1 and J is TRBJ1-2; maybe TRBD1 (5 bases). Germline V gene sequence: CDR1 SQVTM, CDR2 ANQGSEA. The CDR3 sequence is 12 residues long. CDR3 sequence: CSVGRADYGYNF. The CDR3 bases are TGCAGCGTTGGCAGGGCGGACTATGGCTACAACTTC.

In its sample, this clonotype was seen many times. V and J are TRBV10-3 and TRBJ2-3; TRBD2 matches 14 bases. Germline loops: CDR1 ENHRY, CDR2 SYGVKD. The V and J ends lost 8 bases and 3 bases, in that order; junction bases with no gene match: 13. This CDR3 has 18 amino acids. The CDR3 region is CAIGRKGLAGVSTDTQYF. The DNA of the CDR3 is TGTGCCATCGGTCGAAAGGGACTAGCGGGAGTCTCGACAGATACGCAGTATTTT.

This clonotype was detected many times. The chain recombines TRBV5-6 with TRBJ1-2; weak D call: TRBD1 (6 bases). Germline V gives CDR1 SGHDT, CDR2 YYEEEE. V was trimmed by 0 bases and J by 8 bases, leaving 11 bases between them. The CDR3 sequence is 13 residues long. In DNA form, the CDR3 reads TGTGCCAGCAGCTTGGCCGGGGGGGCCGGCTACACCTTC. It encodes CASSLAGGAGYTF.

This clonotype was counted between two and nine times. This rearrangement joins TRBV5-1 to TRBJ2-5; 10 bases align to TRBD2. The germline CDR1 and CDR2 sequences are SGHRS and YFSETQ. V gave up 4 bases and J gave up 5 bases; unmatched junction bases: 5. This CDR3 is built from 14 residues. The CDR3 is CASSPPSGSETQYF. The CDR3 DNA follows: TGCGCCAGCAGCCCCCCTAGCGGGAGTGAGACCCAGTACTTC. Drawing the rest from reference TRBV5-1 and TRBJ2-5, the complete variable domain is KAGVTQTPRYLIKTRGQQVTLSCSPISGHRSVSWYQQTPGQGLQFLFEYFSETQRNKGNFPGRFSGRQFSNSRSEMNVSTLELGDSALYLCASSPPSGSETQYFGPGTRLLVL.

The V call is TRBV20-1, the J call TRBJ2-7; 11 bases match TRBD2. This CDR3 has 14 residues. V lost 5 bases to trimming and J lost 6 bases; unmatched junction nucleotides: 9. Germline V gene lookup returns CDR1 DFQATT and CDR2 SNEGSKA (reference sequence). CDR3 in amino acids: CSALLAGAVFEQYF. CDR3 nucleotides: TGCAGTGCTCTACTAGCGGGAGCTGTTTTCGAGCAGTACTTC.

As concerns this clonotype: A much larger clone differs by one base, so this may be a read error. J is TRBJ1-3 and V is TRBV29-1; possible D gene TRBD1, 6 bases. Deletions cut 4 bases from V and 0 bases from J, with 16 bases between. The CDR3 loop spans 16 amino acids. Germline V gene lookup returns CDR1 SQVTM and CDR2 ANQGSEA. Here the CDR3 reads CSVGQGSVFSGNTIYF. In DNA form, the CDR3 reads TGCAGCGTTGGCCAGGGGAGCGTTTTCTCTGGAAACACCATATATTTT.

V is TRBV6-6 and J is TRBJ2-1; 11 bases are shared with TRBD2. The V gene's germline CDR1 is MNHNY and CDR2 SVGAGI (reference sequence). V was pared by 7 bases and J by 6 bases, with 11 bases of the junction left unmatched. The CDR3 length is 16 residues. CDR3 in DNA: TGTGCCAGCAAAAAGGAGGGGACTAGCGGACGCAATGAGCAGTTCTTC. Protein sequence: CASKKEGTSGRNEQFF.

This clonotype has ten or more counts. The chain joins TRBV5-1 to TRBJ2-5; 9 nucleotides match TRBD1. V was clipped by 4 bases and J by 0 bases; unmatched bases: 4. The CDR3 has 15 amino acids. Germline values: CDR1 SGHRS, CDR2 YFSETQ. This CDR3 reads CASSGQGIHQETQYF. CDR3 nucleotide sequence: TGCGCCAGCAGCGGACAGGGGATTCACCAAGAGACCCAGTACTTC. Full variable domain (rest looked up from reference TRBV5-1 and TRBJ2-5): KAGVTQTPRYLIKTRGQQVTLSCSPISGHRSVSWYQQTPGQGLQFLFEYFSETQRNKGNFPGRFSGRQFSNSRSEMNVSTLELGDSALYLCASSGQGIHQETQYFGPGTRLLVL.

This clonotype was detected a few times. The chain combines TRBV5-6 with TRBJ2-7; D might be TRBD1 (5 bases). This CDR3 region has 13 residues. The V end lost 0 bases, the J end lost 6 bases, and 10 bases lay between the germline ends. Per germline, CDR1 SGHDT and CDR2 YYEEEE. CDR3 nucleotides: TGTGCCAGCAGCTTGGCCAGGGATCGCGAGCAGTACTTC. This gives the protein CASSLARDREQYF.

The sample holds many counts of this clonotype. This chain connects TRBV20-1 to TRBJ1-5; no definite D call. Trimming left V 1 base short and J 7 bases short, with 11 bases between. The CDR3 covers 13 residues. Germline V gives CDR1 DFQATT, CDR2 SNEGSKA (reference sequence). DNA for the CDR3: TGCAGTGCTAGAGGTGTCCTAGGGCAGCCCCAGCATTTT. Amino acid sequence: CSARGVLGQPQHF.

In this sample, this clonotype turned up a few times. The junction does not match germline at one end; this may be a read error. The CDR3 reads CATSDWRQGANYGYTF. The DNA of the CDR3 is TGTGCCACCAGCGATTGGAGACAGGGGGCAAACTATGGCTACACCTTC. The chain has TRBV24-1 and TRBJ1-2; TRBD1 matches 10 bases. Germline CDR1 is KGHDR and CDR2 is SFDVKD. CDR3 length: 16 residues.

This clonotype was found many times. This rearrangement joins TRBV6-5 to TRBJ1-2; D unresolved. This CDR3 is 14 amino acids long. With 7 bases removed from V and 4 bases from J, the gap between germline ends came to 16 bases. CDR1 and CDR2 (germline): MNHEY, SVGAGI. CDR3: CASKEGPGGYGYTF. CDR3 nucleotide sequence: TGTGCCAGCAAGGAAGGACCCGGCGGCTATGGCTACACCTTC.

The rearrangement joins TRBV6-6 to TRBJ1-6; D uncertain. The CDR3 is 12 residues long. The V gene's germline CDR1 is MNHNY and CDR2 SVGAGI (reference sequence). V was cut by 7 bases and J by 6 bases, with 7 bases left in between. CDR3 protein: CASTISNSPLHF. The CDR3 nucleotides are TGTGCCAGCACCATCAGTAATTCACCCCTCCACTTT.

The J gene is TRBJ2-5, the V gene TRBV28; 13 bases line up with TRBD2. Trimming removed 10 bases from V and 1 base from J; junction bases left unmatched: 15. This CDR3 region has 18 residues. In germline, CDR1 is MDHEN, CDR2 SYDVKM. CDR3 sequence reads: CATNRLGLAGDPQETQYF. In nucleotides, the CDR3 is TGTGCCACCAACCGTCTTGGACTAGCGGGAGACCCCCAAGAGACCCAGTACTTC.

This clonotype was detected only a few times. The V call is TRBV15, the J call TRBJ2-1, with D possibly being TRBD1 (5 bases). Trimming removed 9 bases at V and 1 base at J, with 13 bases between. The CDR3 totals 14 residues. The V gene's germline CDR1 is LNHNV and CDR2 YYDKDF (reference sequence). CDR3 protein: CATSQGRSYNEQFF. The CDR3 bases are TGTGCCACATCTCAGGGCCGATCCTACAATGAGCAGTTCTTC.

This chain uses TRBV6-5 with TRBJ2-5, with D perhaps matching TRBD1 or TRBD2 (5 bases each). V lost 1 base, J lost 2 bases, and 14 bases lay in between. Germline V gene lookup returns CDR1 MNHEY and CDR2 SVGAGI. The CDR3 covers 16 residues. CDR3 DNA: TGTGCCAGCAGTTACTGGGGGTGGAGCGAACAAGAGACCCAGTACTTC. This sequence encodes CASSYWGWSEQETQYF.

This clonotype was seen only a few times. The CDR3 spells CASSVGGDSRQYF. DNA of the CDR3: TGTGCCAGCAGCGTAGGAGGGGATAGCCGGCAGTACTTC. The chain recombines TRBV9 with TRBJ2-7; D assignment may be TRBD1 or TRBD2 (5 bases each). The CDR3 spans 13 residues. The germline CDR1 and CDR2 sequences are SGDLS and YYNGEE. V shed 0 bases and J shed 9 bases, with 13 bases lying between them.

This clonotype was observed at least ten times. V gene TRBV12-3 or TRBV12-4 combines with J gene TRBJ2-3; possible D gene TRBD1, 6 bases. The V gene lost 10 bases and the J gene lost 0 bases, with 11 bases spanning the gap. CDR3 length equals 13 residues. CDR3 nucleotides: TGTGCCATCACGACAGGTAGCACAGATACGCAGTATTTT. Translating it yields CAITTGSTDTQYF.

The CDR3 DNA follows: TGCGCCAGCAGCCGCGCCCCGGGACAACAGTACGAGCAGTACTTC. This sequence encodes CASSRAPGQQYEQYF. This chain connects TRBV5-1 to TRBJ2-7; possible D gene TRBD1, 6 bases. This CDR3 comprises 15 residues. Germline CDR1 and CDR2: SGHRS and YFSETQ. The V and J ends lost 4 bases and 4 bases respectively, with 18 bases between them.

This clonotype has ten or more counts. The chain couples TRBV7-7 to TRBJ2-2; a weak D match, TRBD2 (6 bases). There are 15 residues in the CDR3. Germline V gene lookup returns CDR1 SSHAT and CDR2 FNYEAQ (reference sequence). The V end was cut by 5 bases, the J end by 2 bases, with 12 bases between. The chain's CDR3 is CASSPGVVNTGELFF. The CDR3 DNA reads as TGTGCCAGCAGCCCGGGGGTAGTCAACACCGGGGAGCTGTTTTTT.

The CDR3 reads CASSQSGTQLSGENTIYF. CDR3 bases: TGTGCCAGCAGCCAGTCCGGGACACAGCTTTCGGGAGAAAACACCATATATTTT. The rearrangement joins TRBV4-2 to TRBJ1-3; tentative D call: TRBD1 (6 bases). Trimming stripped 3 bases from V and 6 bases from J, with 24 bases between. CDR1 and CDR2 from the germline V gene are LGHNA and YNFKEQ. The CDR3 is 18 residues long.

This clonotype has only a few counts. The junction differs from germline at one of its ends, possibly a read error. The rearrangement links TRBV30 to TRBJ1-3; D is unclear. The CDR3 has 12 amino acids. The germline CDR1 and CDR2 sequences are GTSNPN and SVGIG (reference sequence). The DNA for the CDR3 is TGTGCCTGGAGTGTAGTCCCGTCCACCACATATTTT. Protein sequence: CAWSVVPSTTYF.

The chain joins TRBV6-2 or TRBV6-3 to TRBJ1-5, with D possibly TRBD1 on 5 matching bases. Germline V gene data show CDR1 as MNHEY and CDR2 as SVGEGT. Trimming removed 2 bases from V and 0 bases from J, with 5 bases in between. The CDR3 consists of 14 residues. Here the CDR3 DNA reads TGTGCCAGCAGTTACCAGGGTAGCAATCAGCCCCAGCATTTT. Amino acid sequence: CASSYQGSNQPQHF.

The chain joins TRBV27 to TRBJ1-2, with 7 bases fitting TRBD1. CDR1 is MNHEY, CDR2 SMNVEV, per germline (reference sequence). The CDR3 spans 15 residues. The junction had 6 bases not matched to a gene; V was cut back by 5 bases and J by 0 bases. This CDR3 is CASSHRDSSNYGYTF. CDR3 nucleotides: TGTGCCAGCAGTCATCGGGACAGTTCTAACTATGGCTACACCTTC.

Of note for this clonotype: At one of its ends the junction is not consistent with the germline gene, which may arise from a read error. This chain joins TRBV6-2 or TRBV6-3 and TRBJ2-1; 7 nucleotides agree with TRBD2. Germline lookup yields CDR1 MNHEY and CDR2 SVGEGT. The CDR3 has 17 residues. In DNA, the CDR3 is TGTGCCAGAAGTTACTCTGGGGGGGTAAGCTCCTACAATGAGCAGTTCTTC. This translates into CARSYSGGVSSYNEQFF.